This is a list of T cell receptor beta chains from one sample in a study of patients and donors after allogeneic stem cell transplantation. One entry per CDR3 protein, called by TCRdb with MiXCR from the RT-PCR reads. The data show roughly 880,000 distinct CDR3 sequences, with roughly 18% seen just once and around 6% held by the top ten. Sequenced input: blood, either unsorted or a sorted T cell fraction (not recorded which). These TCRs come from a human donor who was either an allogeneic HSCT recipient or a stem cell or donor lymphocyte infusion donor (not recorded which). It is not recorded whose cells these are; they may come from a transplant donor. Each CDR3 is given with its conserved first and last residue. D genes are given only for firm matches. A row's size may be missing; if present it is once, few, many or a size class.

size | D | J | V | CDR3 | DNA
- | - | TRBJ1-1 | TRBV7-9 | CASSRSRTNALNTEAFF | TGTGCCAGCAGCCGAAGTAGGACAAACGCCTTGAACACTGAAGCTTTCTTT
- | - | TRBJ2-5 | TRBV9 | CASSPTPHTGETQYF | TGTGCCAGCAGCCCCACTCCCCACACCGGTGAGACCCAGTACTTC
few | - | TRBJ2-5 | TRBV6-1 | CASSVAGGNQETQYF | TGTGCCAGCAGTGTAGCTGGGGGAAACCAAGAGACCCAGTACTTC
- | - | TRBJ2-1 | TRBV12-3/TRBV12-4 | CASSFEGGPGGEQFF | TGTGCCAGCAGTTTTGAGGGGGGGCCGGGGGGTGAGCAGTTCTTC
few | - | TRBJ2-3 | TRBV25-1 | CASSSLERASTDTQYF | TGTGCCAGCAGTTCGCTCGAAAGGGCTAGCACAGATACGCAGTATTTT
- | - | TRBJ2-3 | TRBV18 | CAISPFLNRAEDTQYF | TGTGCCATCTCACCATTCTTAAACAGGGCGGAAGATACGCAGTATTTT
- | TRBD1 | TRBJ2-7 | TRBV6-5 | CASSSNLDRGYEQYF | TGTGCCAGCAGTTCCAACCTAGACAGGGGGTACGAGCAGTACTTC
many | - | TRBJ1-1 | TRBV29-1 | CSTRGGGRGTEAFF | TGCAGCACCAGAGGGGGGGGGCGCGGCACTGAAGCTTTCTTT
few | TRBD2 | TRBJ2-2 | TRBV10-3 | CAISEASGVELFF | TGTGCCATCAGTGAGGCTAGCGGGGTGGAGCTGTTTTTT
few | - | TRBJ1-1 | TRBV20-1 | CSAARLLMNTEAFF | TGCAGTGCGGCACGACTCTTAATGAACACTGAAGCTTTCTTT
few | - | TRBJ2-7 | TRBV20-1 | CSAVGASSYEQYF | TGCAGTGCTGTGGGAGCTAGCTCCTACGAGCAGTACTTC
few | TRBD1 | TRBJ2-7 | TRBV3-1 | CASSTTTGGEQYF | TGTGCCAGCAGTACCACCACAGGGGGCGAGCAGTACTTC
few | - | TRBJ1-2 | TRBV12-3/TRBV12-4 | CASHGVESYGYTF | TGTGCCAGCCATGGGGTAGAATCCTATGGCTACACCTTC
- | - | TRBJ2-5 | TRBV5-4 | CASSRDGSLGETQYF | TGTGCCAGCAGCAGGGACGGGAGCCTGGGGGAGACCCAGTACTTC
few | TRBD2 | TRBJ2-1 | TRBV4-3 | CASSLIRAGNEQFF | TGCGCCAGCAGCCTTATCAGAGCGGGAAATGAGCAGTTCTTC
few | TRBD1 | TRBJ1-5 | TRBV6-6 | CASLRQGNQPQHF | TGTGCCAGCCTGCGACAGGGTAATCAGCCCCAGCATTTT
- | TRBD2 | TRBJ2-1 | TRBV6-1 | CASSGQGLADNEQFF | TGTGCCAGCAGTGGACAAGGACTAGCGGACAATGAGCAGTTCTTC
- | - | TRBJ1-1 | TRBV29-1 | CSVEGGKPEAFF | TGCAGCGTTGAAGGGGGTAAACCTGAAGCTTTCTTT
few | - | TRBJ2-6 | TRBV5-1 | CASSRIEAGANVLTF | TGCGCCAGCAGCCGTATAGAAGCTGGGGCCAACGTCCTGACTTTC
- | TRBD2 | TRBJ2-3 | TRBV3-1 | CASSLRTSGATDTQYF | TGTGCCAGCAGCCTACGGACTAGCGGGGCCACAGATACGCAGTATTTT
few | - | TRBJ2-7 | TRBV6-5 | CASSLLTGNYEQYF | TGTGCCAGCAGCTTACTCACAGGGAACTACGAGCAGTACTTC
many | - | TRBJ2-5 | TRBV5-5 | CASSLGGGSQETQYF | TGTGCCAGCAGCTTGGGGGGGGGCTCCCAAGAGACCCAGTACTTC
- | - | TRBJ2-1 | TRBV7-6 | CASSVDTDYNEQFF | TGTGCCAGCAGCGTCGACACCGACTACAATGAGCAGTTCTTC
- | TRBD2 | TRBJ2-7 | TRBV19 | CASTSGTSASEQYF | TGTGCCAGTACCTCGGGGACTAGCGCATCCGAGCAGTACTTC
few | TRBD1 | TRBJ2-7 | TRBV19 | CASSRTTGAYEQYF | TGTGCCAGTAGTAGGACGACAGGGGCATACGAGCAGTACTTC
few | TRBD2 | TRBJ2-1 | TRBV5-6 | CASSLVAGVVNEQFF | TGTGCCAGCAGCTTGGTAGCGGGAGTGGTAAATGAGCAGTTCTTC
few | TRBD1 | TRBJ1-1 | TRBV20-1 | CSAPPGTAKNTEAFF | TGCAGTGCTCCCCCCGGGACAGCTAAGAACACTGAAGCTTTCTTT
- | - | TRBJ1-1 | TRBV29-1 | CSVVGRRAFF | TGCAGCGTTGTGGGGAGAAGGGCTTTCTTT
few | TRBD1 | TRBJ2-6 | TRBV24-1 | CATRPGQGFSGANVLTF | TGTGCCACCAGACCGGGACAGGGCTTTTCTGGGGCCAACGTCCTGACTTTC
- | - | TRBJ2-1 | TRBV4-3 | CASSQGLGNEQFF | TGCGCCAGCAGCCAAGGTTTAGGGAATGAGCAGTTCTTC
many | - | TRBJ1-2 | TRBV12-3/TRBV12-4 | CASSLRLSGYTF | TGTGCCAGCAGTTTAAGGTTGAGCGGCTACACCTTC
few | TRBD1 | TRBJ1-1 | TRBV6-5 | CASSFKQGTGNTEAFF | TGTGCCAGCAGTTTCAAACAGGGGACAGGGAACACTGAAGCTTTCTTT
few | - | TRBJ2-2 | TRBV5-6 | CASSLPGAGNTGELFF | TGTGCCAGCAGCTTGCCGGGGGCCGGTAACACCGGGGAGCTGTTTTTT
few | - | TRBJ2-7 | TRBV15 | CATSRDNEGSYEQYF | TGTGCCACCAGCAGAGATAATGAGGGATCCTACGAGCAGTACTTC
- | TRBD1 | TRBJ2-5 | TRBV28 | CASSLFSGTVQETQYF | TGTGCCAGCAGTTTATTTTCCGGGACAGTCCAAGAGACCCAGTACTTC
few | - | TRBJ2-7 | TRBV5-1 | CASSPTPDYTYEQYF | TGCGCCAGCAGCCCTACCCCGGACTACACCTACGAGCAGTACTTC
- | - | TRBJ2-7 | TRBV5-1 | CASSRDGTAYEQYF | TGCGCCAGCAGCCGAGACGGGACGGCCTACGAGCAGTACTTC
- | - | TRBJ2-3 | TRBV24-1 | CATSEGGPLLFTDTQYF | TGTGCCACCAGTGAGGGAGGTCCACTCCTCTTCACAGATACGCAGTATTTT
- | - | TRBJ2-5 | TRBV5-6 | CASSAPLRETQYF | TGTGCCAGCAGCGCTCCCCTCCGGGAGACCCAGTACTTC
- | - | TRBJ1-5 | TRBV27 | CASSSYREKGNQPQHF | TGTGCCAGCAGTTCTTACAGGGAGAAGGGCAATCAGCCCCAGCATTTT
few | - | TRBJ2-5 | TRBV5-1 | CASSSQGGETQYF | TGCGCCAGCAGCTCCCAGGGTGGGGAGACCCAGTACTTC
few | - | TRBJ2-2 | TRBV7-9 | CAGTSRAGGELFF | TGTGCCGGGACCTCCCGGGCAGGCGGGGAGCTGTTTTTT
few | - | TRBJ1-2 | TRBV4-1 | CASSQDPEGRGYTF | TGCGCCAGCAGCCAAGATCCTGAGGGCCGCGGCTACACCTTC
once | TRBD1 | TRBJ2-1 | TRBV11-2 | CASSSLDRVVEQFF | TGTGCCAGCAGCTCTCTAGACAGGGTGGTTGAGCAGTTCTTC
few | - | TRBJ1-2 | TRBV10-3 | CAISESWFSYGYTF | TGTGCCATCAGTGAGTCCTGGTTCAGCTATGGCTACACCTTC
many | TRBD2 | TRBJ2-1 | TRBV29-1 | CSVNTSGRRNNEQFF | TGCAGCGTTAACACTAGCGGGAGAAGAAACAATGAGCAGTTCTTC
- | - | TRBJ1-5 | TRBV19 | CASKGQSGKQPQHF | TGTGCCAGTAAGGGGCAGTCAGGAAAACAGCCCCAGCATTTT
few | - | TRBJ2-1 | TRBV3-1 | CASSPDVQGSYNEQFF | TGTGCCAGCAGTCCGGACGTCCAAGGATCCTACAATGAGCAGTTCTTC